Below are 31 T cell receptor beta chains sequenced from a single sample in a study of T cells in Graves' hyperthyroidism and ophthalmopathy. Amplification yielded TCR beta CDR3 regions, with RNA transcripts as the source. A set of HTBI primers served as the primers for a first-round RT-PCR of the TCR CDR3. TCRdb fed the multiplex PCR reads into MiXCR, producing one record per CDR3 protein. The repertoire holds over 350,000 distinct CDR3 sequences, with around 15% as singletons. Sequencing was done on a sample of blood. The receptors were sampled from a man in his fifties or sixties with Graves' ophthalmopathy.

This clonotype was picked up many times. The chain uses TRBV7-2 and TRBJ2-1; D call uncertain. The CDR3 is 15 residues long. Germline V lookup: CDR1 SGHTA, CDR2 FQGNSA. V lost 5 bases and J 4 bases, leaving 15 bases between the germline ends. DNA for the CDR3: TGTGCCAGCAGCATCGTTGACTGGTTATACAATGAGCAGTTCTTC. It encodes CASSIVDWLYNEQFF.

The chain recombines TRBV29-1 with TRBJ2-5; 10 nucleotides agree with TRBD2. Germline assignment: CDR1 SQVTM and CDR2 ANQGSEA. There are 12 residues in the CDR3. V gave up 7 bases and J gave up 5 bases; unmatched junction bases: 4. CDR3 loop: CSGGTSVETQYF. CDR3 bases: TGCAGCGGGGGGACTAGCGTGGAGACCCAGTACTTC.

This clonotype was recorded at least ten times. The chain has TRBV20-1 and TRBJ1-1; D remains ambiguous. The CDR3 is 10 residues long. Trimming took off 8 bases at V and 3 bases at J, with 7 bases between the two ends. The germline CDR1 and CDR2 sequences are DFQATT and SNEGSKA (reference sequence). The CDR3 loop is CSPEDTEAFF. As DNA, the CDR3 is TGCAGTCCTGAAGACACTGAAGCTTTCTTT.

This clonotype occurred many times. CDR3 DNA sequence: TGTGCCAGCACTGAGGGACTAACTAGCACAGATACGCAGTATTTT. Translated, it gives CASTEGLTSTDTQYF. The V and J genes are TRBV6-1 and TRBJ2-3, with TRBD2 matching over 7 bases. Germline assignment: CDR1 MNHNS and CDR2 SASEGT. With 7 bases clipped from V and 0 bases from J, the junction kept 7 bases outside the gene matches. This CDR3 spans 15 amino acids.

This clonotype has just a few counts. This rearrangement joins TRBV5-4 to TRBJ2-3; 10 bases match TRBD1. CDR1 is SGHNT and CDR2 is YYREEE in the germline V gene (reference sequence). After removal of 4 bases from V and 4 bases from J, the junction contained 3 bases not matched to a gene. The CDR3 covers 14 residues. The CDR3 is CASSADRGSDTQYF. In DNA, the CDR3 is TGTGCCAGCAGCGCGGACAGGGGGTCAGATACGCAGTATTTT.

This clonotype was observed many times. The chain recombines TRBV2 with TRBJ2-1; TRBD1 might be the D (5 bases). CDR1 and CDR2 (germline): SNHLY, FYNNEI. CDR3 length equals 15 residues. The ends were cut back, 1 base at V and 4 bases at J, with 11 bases in the middle. CDR3 DNA: TGTGCCAGCAGTGAAGAGGGGCTTCTATACAATGAGCAGTTCTTC. This gives the protein CASSEEGLLYNEQFF.

In its sample, this clonotype was seen a few times. The J gene is TRBJ2-2, the V gene TRBV12-3 or TRBV12-4; D may be TRBD2 (6 bases). The CDR3 runs 15 residues. V was shortened by 9 bases and J by 0 bases, with 14 bases between the two germline ends. CDR3 DNA: TGTGCCAGTCAGTTAGCGGCGTCGAACACCGGGGAGCTGTTTTTT. This translates into CASQLAASNTGELFF.

This clonotype was seen repeatedly, ten times or more. This chain uses TRBV2 with TRBJ2-5; 8 nucleotides agree with TRBD2. Germline V gives CDR1 SNHLY, CDR2 FYNNEI. The CDR3 covers 18 residues. The junction had 12 bases not matched to a gene; V was cut back by 2 bases and J by 1 base. This chain's CDR3 is CASSEPRDGREGQETQYF. The CDR3 nucleotides read TGTGCCAGCAGTGAACCCCGGGATGGACGGGAGGGCCAAGAGACCCAGTACTTC.

This clonotype was seen at least ten times. This sequence joins TRBV12-5 and TRBJ2-3, with D perhaps TRBD1 or TRBD2 (5 bases each). There are 16 residues in the CDR3. Looked up from germline, CDR1 is LGHNT and CDR2 is FRNRAP. V gave up 6 bases and J gave up 7 bases, with 23 bases separating them. The CDR3 region is CASGPPGDRPGNTQYF. The CDR3 nucleotides read TGTGCTAGTGGGCCCCCCGGGGACCGTCCTGGTAATACGCAGTATTTT.

At least ten counts were recorded for this clonotype. The gene calls are TRBV20-1 and TRBJ2-1; 8 bases map to TRBD1. The CDR3 contains 16 residues. Unmatched junction bases numbered 15, after V lost 6 bases and J lost 5 bases. Per the germline V gene, CDR1 is DFQATT and CDR2 is SNEGSKA (reference sequence). This CDR3 is CSASTPTGGSHNEQFF. In DNA form, the CDR3 reads TGCAGTGCAAGTACACCAACAGGGGGGTCCCACAATGAGCAGTTCTTC.

The V call is TRBV12-3 or TRBV12-4, the J call TRBJ1-2; 8 bases line up with TRBD1. V trimming: 6 bases; J trimming: 6 bases; junction bases outside the gene matches: 12. This CDR3 has 15 amino acids. CDR3 DNA: TGTGCCAGCAGGTTGTTACAGGGGGAAGTCGATGGCTACACCTTC. This encodes CASRLLQGEVDGYTF.

V gene TRBV7-8 combines with J gene TRBJ2-3; TRBD2 aligns across 12 bases. This CDR3 has 19 amino acids. With 6 bases clipped from V and 0 bases from J, the junction kept 13 bases outside the gene matches. Germline V lookup: CDR1 SGHVS, CDR2 FQNEAQ. The CDR3: CASSFYGTSGSGSTDTQYF. For the CDR3, the DNA is TGTGCCAGCAGTTTCTACGGGACTAGCGGGTCCGGTAGCACAGATACGCAGTATTTT.

This clonotype was counted at least ten times. This chain uses TRBV27 with TRBJ2-2; D gene ambiguous. This CDR3 has 14 residues. The V gene lost 5 bases and the J gene lost 4 bases, with 11 bases spanning the gap. Germline CDR1 reads MNHEY; CDR2 reads SMNVEV (reference sequence). CDR3 sequence (DNA): TGTGCCAGCAGTCCGCTAGAGAGCACCGGGGAGCTGTTTTTT. Its protein product is CASSPLESTGELFF.

This clonotype occurred many times. J is TRBJ1-5 and V is TRBV12-3 or TRBV12-4, with TRBD1 as a possible D gene (5 bases). V was clipped by 1 base and J by 3 bases, with 10 bases between them. This CDR3 is 15 amino acids long. CDR3 region: CASSLGGVYNQPQHF. DNA of the CDR3: TGTGCCAGCAGTTTAGGGGGGGTATACAATCAGCCCCAGCATTTT.

The chain has TRBV5-6 and TRBJ2-7, with 12 bases matching TRBD2. V dropped 0 bases and J dropped 7; count of bases not matched to a gene: 5. The CDR3 has 15 residues. CDR1 and CDR2 from the germline V gene are SGHDT and YYEEEE. The CDR3 sequence: CASSLGLAGVFEQYF. CDR3 DNA sequence: TGTGCCAGCAGCTTGGGACTAGCGGGAGTGTTTGAGCAGTACTTC. The entire variable domain, with the rest obtained from reference TRBV5-6 and TRBJ2-7, is as follows: DAGVTQSPTHLIKTRGQQVTLRCSPKSGHDTVSWYQQALGQGPQFIFQYYEEEERQRGNFPDRFSGHQFPNYSSELNVNALLLGDSALYLCASSLGLAGVFEQYFGPGTRLTVT.

On this clonotype: Given a much more abundant clone one base away, this may be a read error. The V call is TRBV28, the J call TRBJ1-2; D is ambiguous. The V gene lost 2 bases and the J gene lost 1 base, with 5 bases spanning the gap. The CDR3 sequence is 13 residues long. Looked up from germline, CDR1 is MDHEN and CDR2 is SYDVKM. The CDR3 spells CASSLPVNYGYTF. CDR3 DNA sequence: TGTGCCAGCAGTTTACCAGTTAACTATGGCTACACCTTC.

This clonotype has a count of ten or more. The rearrangement uses TRBV2 and TRBJ2-3; D assignment may be TRBD1 or TRBD2 (6 bases each). The germline V gene encodes CDR1 SNHLY and CDR2 FYNNEI. The CDR3 has 14 amino acids. Trimming took off 5 bases at V and 4 bases at J, with 13 bases between the two ends. The CDR3: CASSIGGSADTQYF. For the CDR3, the DNA is TGTGCCAGCAGTATCGGGGGCTCGGCAGATACGCAGTATTTT. Complete variable domain (other parts from reference TRBV2 and TRBJ2-3): EPEVTQTPSHQVTQMGQEVILRCVPISNHLYFYWYRQILGQKVEFLVSFYNNEISEKSEIFDDQFSVERPDGSNFTLKIRSTKLEDSAMYFCASSIGGSADTQYFGPGTRLTVL.

This sequence joins TRBV12-3 or TRBV12-4 and TRBJ2-7, with 12 bases aligning to TRBD2. V was pared by 5 bases and J by 7 bases, with 15 bases of the junction left unmatched. The CDR3 spans 17 residues. The CDR3 protein is CASSLTSGGRRAWEQYF. CDR3 DNA: TGTGCCAGCAGTCTGACTAGCGGGGGCCGAAGAGCCTGGGAGCAGTACTTC.

This clonotype was seen ten or more times. This chain joins TRBV11-1 and TRBJ1-2, with D possibly matching TRBD1 (5 bases). Germline V gene lookup returns CDR1 SGHAT and CDR2 FQDESV (reference sequence). The length of the CDR3 is 15 residues. Between the trimmed V and J ends, which lost 1 base and 4 bases, there was a span of 13 bases. The CDR3, as DNA: TGTGCCAGCAGCTTAGTTCCAGGGATGTTCTATGGCTACACCTTC. The encoded protein is CASSLVPGMFYGYTF.

In this sample, this clonotype turned up many times. The chain links TRBV30 to TRBJ1-5; D possibly corresponds to TRBD1 (5 bases). The CDR3 sequence is 14 residues long. Trimming cost V 1 base and J 2 bases, with 9 bases left between them. From germline, CDR1 is GTSNPN and CDR2 SVGIG (reference sequence). The CDR3 sequence: CAWSEGQGNQPQHF. The CDR3 DNA follows: TGTGCCTGGAGTGAGGGGCAGGGCAATCAGCCCCAGCATTTT. The full variable domain, with the rest looked up from reference TRBV30 and TRBJ1-5, is SQTIHQWPATLVQPVGSPLSLECTVEGTSNPNLYWYRQAAGRGLQLLFYSVGIGQISSEVPQNLSASRPQDRQFILSSKKLLLSDSGFYLCAWSEGQGNQPQHFGDGTRLSIL.

The V and J genes are TRBV6-1 and TRBJ1-1; D might be TRBD1 (6 bases). CDR3 length equals 12 residues. Trimming took off 6 bases at V and 8 bases at J, with 13 bases between the two ends. Germline loops: CDR1 MNHNS, CDR2 SASEGT. Written as DNA, the CDR3 is TGTGCCAGCAGCGGTTCGGGGGCCGAAGCTTTCTTT. Amino acid sequence: CASSGSGAEAFF.

This clonotype showed up many times. The chain has TRBV2 and TRBJ1-5, with TRBD1 matching 8 bases. Germline V gene lookup returns CDR1 SNHLY and CDR2 FYNNEI. J gave up 8 bases and V 5 bases, and 8 bases lay outside the gene matches. This CDR3 is 14 amino acids long. CDR3 in amino acids: CASSIQGGREPQHF. CDR3 bases: TGTGCCAGCAGTATACAGGGGGGGAGGGAGCCCCAGCATTTT.

Only a few counts were recorded for this clonotype. The genes are TRBV15 and TRBJ2-1; 7 nucleotides match TRBD1. J was trimmed by 0 bases and V by 0 bases; bases with no gene match: 8. There are 18 residues in the CDR3. CDR1 is LNHNV, CDR2 YYDKDF, per germline (reference sequence). The CDR3 loop reads CATSRDLGQVRSYNEQFF. CDR3 sequence (DNA): TGTGCCACCAGCAGAGATCTCGGACAGGTCCGCTCCTACAATGAGCAGTTCTTC.

The V gene is TRBV10-3, the J gene TRBJ2-2; the match to TRBD1 covers 7 bases. The CDR3 runs 15 residues. Germline V gene sequence: CDR1 ENHRY, CDR2 SYGVKD. V gave up 0 bases and J gave up 7 bases; unmatched junction bases: 5. This CDR3 is CAISESGQTGGELFF. Here the CDR3 DNA reads TGTGCCATCAGTGAGTCGGGACAGACGGGCGGGGAGCTGTTTTTT.

This clonotype has a count of ten or more. V is TRBV12-3 or TRBV12-4 and J is TRBJ1-2; D is undetermined. V dropped 2 bases and J dropped 4 bases, with 8 bases sitting between them. The CDR3 is 13 residues long. The CDR3 sequence: CASSLWVGYGYTF. In DNA, the CDR3 is TGTGCCAGCAGTTTATGGGTAGGCTATGGCTACACCTTC.

This clonotype came up many times. The V call is TRBV9, the J call TRBJ2-3; 12 bases agree with TRBD1. J gave up 1 base and V 7 bases, and 16 bases lay outside the gene matches. The germline CDR1 and CDR2 sequences are SGDLS and YYNGEE. This CDR3 contains 19 residues. DNA of the CDR3: TGTGCCAGCCAACAAGCCCCGGGACAGGGGGCTGTCGGCACAGATACGCAGTATTTT. Its translation: CASQQAPGQGAVGTDTQYF.

This clonotype was found many times. The chain joins TRBV20-1 to TRBJ2-7; TRBD1 is a possible D gene (5 bases). The CDR3 is 12 amino acids. The germline V gene has CDR1 DFQATT and CDR2 SNEGSKA (reference sequence). The V end was cut by 1 base, the J end by 6 bases, with 10 bases between. The CDR3 sequence: CSARGGVFEQYF. CDR3 nucleotides: TGCAGTGCTAGAGGGGGCGTCTTCGAGCAGTACTTC.

This chain joins TRBV7-3 and TRBJ2-3; TRBD2 matches 7 bases. CDR1 SGHTA and CDR2 FQGTGA come from the germline V gene. V trimming: 1 base; J trimming: 6 bases; junction bases outside the gene matches: 10. The CDR3 totals 16 residues. The CDR3 reads CASSLRLARAADTQYF. CDR3 sequence (DNA): TGTGCCAGCAGCTTAAGACTAGCAAGAGCCGCGGATACGCAGTATTTT.

This clonotype was counted at least ten times. The chain combines TRBV5-1 with TRBJ2-3, with 13 bases aligning to TRBD2. V shed 3 bases, J shed 3 bases, and the junction held 10 bases outside the gene matches. This CDR3 contains 18 residues. From germline, CDR1 is SGHRS and CDR2 YFSETQ. The CDR3 coding sequence is TGCGCCAGCAGCTCGGGACTAGCGGGGACCGGTGGGACAGATACGCAGTATTTT. Its translation is CASSSGLAGTGGTDTQYF.

This clonotype has a handful of counts. V usage is TRBV3-1 and J usage is TRBJ2-2, with 9 bases matching TRBD1. This CDR3 contains 17 residues. J was trimmed by 4 bases and V by 7 bases; bases with no gene match: 13. CDR1 is LGHDT and CDR2 is YNNKEL in the germline V gene (reference sequence). CDR3 DNA: TGTGCCAGCAAAAAGGGACCCGGGACAGGGACCACCGGGGAGCTGTTTTTT. It encodes CASKKGPGTGTTGELFF.

This clonotype was detected many times. V is TRBV2 and J is TRBJ2-5; 10 bases map to TRBD2. CDR1 is SNHLY and CDR2 is FYNNEI in the germline V gene. V trimming: 1 base; J trimming: 5 bases; junction bases outside the gene matches: 7. This CDR3 region has 16 residues. The CDR3 DNA reads TGTGCCAGCAGTGAAGGGACTAGCGGCCCTCGGGAGACCCAGTACTTC. Amino acid sequence: CASSEGTSGPRETQYF.